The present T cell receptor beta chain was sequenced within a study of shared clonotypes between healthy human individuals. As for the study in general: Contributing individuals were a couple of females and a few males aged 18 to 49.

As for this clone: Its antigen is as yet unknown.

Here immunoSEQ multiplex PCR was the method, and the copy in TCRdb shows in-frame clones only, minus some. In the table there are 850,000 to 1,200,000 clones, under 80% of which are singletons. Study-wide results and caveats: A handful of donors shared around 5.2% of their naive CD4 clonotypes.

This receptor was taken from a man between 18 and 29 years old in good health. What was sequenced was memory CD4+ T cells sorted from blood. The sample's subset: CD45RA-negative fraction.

CDR3 nucleotide sequence: TGCGCCAGCAGCCCGGAGGGGGGTTCGGGCAATCAGCCCCAGCATTTT. Protein sequence: CASSPEGGSGNQPQHF. J is TRBJ1-5 and V is TRBV4-1; D may be TRBD1 (6 bases). Per germline, CDR1 MGHRA and CDR2 YSYEKL. The length of the CDR3 is 16 residues. With 4 bases removed from V and 2 bases from J, the gap between germline ends came to 15 bases.